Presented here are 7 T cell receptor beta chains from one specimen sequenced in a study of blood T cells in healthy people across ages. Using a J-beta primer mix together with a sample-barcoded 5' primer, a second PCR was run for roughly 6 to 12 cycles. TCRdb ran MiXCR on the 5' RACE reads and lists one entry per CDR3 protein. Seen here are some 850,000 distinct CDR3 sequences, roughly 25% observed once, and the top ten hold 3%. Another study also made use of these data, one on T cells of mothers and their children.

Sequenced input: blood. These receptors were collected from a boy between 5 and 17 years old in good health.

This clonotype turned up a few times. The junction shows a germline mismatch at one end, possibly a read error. The CDR3 is CASSHDEGLAYEQYF. CDR3 coding DNA: TGCGCCAGCAGCCACGATGAGGGTTTGGCCTACGAGCAGTACTTT. V usage is TRBV4-1 and J usage is TRBJ2-7; D may be TRBD2 (5 bases). The germline V gene has CDR1 MGHRA and CDR2 YSYEKL. The CDR3 runs 15 residues.

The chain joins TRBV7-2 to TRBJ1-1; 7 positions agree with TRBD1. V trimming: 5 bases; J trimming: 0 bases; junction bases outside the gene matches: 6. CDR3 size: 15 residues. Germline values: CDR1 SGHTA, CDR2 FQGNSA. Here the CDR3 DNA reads TGTGCCAGCAGCCCCACGGACAGGTTGAACACTGAAGCTTTCTTT. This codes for CASSPTDRLNTEAFF.

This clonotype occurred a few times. The CDR3 nucleotides read TGTGCCATCAGTGAGTTTACGGGGGAGACCCAGTACTTC. Translating it yields CAISEFTGETQYF. The chain recombines TRBV10-3 with TRBJ2-5; tentatively, D is TRBD2 (5 bases). Germline V gene lookup returns CDR1 ENHRY and CDR2 SYGVKD. V was cut by 1 base and J by 5 bases, with 8 bases left in between. The CDR3 extends over 13 amino acids.

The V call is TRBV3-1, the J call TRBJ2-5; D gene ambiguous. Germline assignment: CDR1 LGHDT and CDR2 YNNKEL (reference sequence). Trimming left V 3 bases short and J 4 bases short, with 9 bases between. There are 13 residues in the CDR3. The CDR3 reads CASSQTWSETQYF. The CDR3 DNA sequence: TGTGCCAGCAGCCAGACGTGGTCAGAGACCCAGTACTTC.

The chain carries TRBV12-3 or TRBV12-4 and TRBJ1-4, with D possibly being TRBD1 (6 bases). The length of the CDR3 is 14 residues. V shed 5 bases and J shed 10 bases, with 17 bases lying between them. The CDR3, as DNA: TGTGCCAGCAGTCCCCGGACAGATTTTCGAAAACTGTTTTTT. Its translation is CASSPRTDFRKLFF.

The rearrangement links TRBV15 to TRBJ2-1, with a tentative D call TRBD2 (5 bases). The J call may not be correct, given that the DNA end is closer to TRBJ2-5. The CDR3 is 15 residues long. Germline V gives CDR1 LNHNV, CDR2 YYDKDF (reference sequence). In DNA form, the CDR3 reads TGTGCCACCAGCAGAGGATTCGGACCCAGGAGGTTCCAGTACTTC. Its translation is CATSRGFGPRRFQYF.

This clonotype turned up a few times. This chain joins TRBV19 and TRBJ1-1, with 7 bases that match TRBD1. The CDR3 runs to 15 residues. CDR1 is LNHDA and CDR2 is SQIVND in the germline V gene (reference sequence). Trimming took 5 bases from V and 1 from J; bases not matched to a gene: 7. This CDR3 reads CASSDYRGRNTEAFF. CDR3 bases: TGTGCCAGTAGTGACTACAGGGGACGGAACACTGAAGCTTTCTTT.